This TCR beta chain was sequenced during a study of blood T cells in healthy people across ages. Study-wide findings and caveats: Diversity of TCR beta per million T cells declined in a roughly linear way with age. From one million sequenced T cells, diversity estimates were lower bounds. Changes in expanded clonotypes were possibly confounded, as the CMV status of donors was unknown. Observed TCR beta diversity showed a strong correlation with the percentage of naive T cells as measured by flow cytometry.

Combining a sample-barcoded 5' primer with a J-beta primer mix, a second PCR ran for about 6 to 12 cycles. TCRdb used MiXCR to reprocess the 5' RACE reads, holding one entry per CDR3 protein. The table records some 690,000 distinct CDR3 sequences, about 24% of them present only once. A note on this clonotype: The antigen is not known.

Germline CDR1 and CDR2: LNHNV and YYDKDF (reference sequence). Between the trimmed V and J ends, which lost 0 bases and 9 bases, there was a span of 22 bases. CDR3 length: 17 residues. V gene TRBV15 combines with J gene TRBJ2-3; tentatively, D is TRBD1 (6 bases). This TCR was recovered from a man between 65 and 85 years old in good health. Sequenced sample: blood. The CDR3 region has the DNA TGTGCCACCAGCAGAGATCAGCGACAGGCCCGGGGTGAGACGCAGTATTTT. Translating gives CATSRDQRQARGETQYF. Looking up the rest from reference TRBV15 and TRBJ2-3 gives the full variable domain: DAMVIQNPRYQVTQFGKPVTLSCSQTLNHNVMYWYQQKSSQAPKLLFHYYDKDFNNEADTPDNFQSRRPNTSFCFLDIRSPGLGDTAMYLCATSRDQRQARGETQYFGPGTRLTVL.